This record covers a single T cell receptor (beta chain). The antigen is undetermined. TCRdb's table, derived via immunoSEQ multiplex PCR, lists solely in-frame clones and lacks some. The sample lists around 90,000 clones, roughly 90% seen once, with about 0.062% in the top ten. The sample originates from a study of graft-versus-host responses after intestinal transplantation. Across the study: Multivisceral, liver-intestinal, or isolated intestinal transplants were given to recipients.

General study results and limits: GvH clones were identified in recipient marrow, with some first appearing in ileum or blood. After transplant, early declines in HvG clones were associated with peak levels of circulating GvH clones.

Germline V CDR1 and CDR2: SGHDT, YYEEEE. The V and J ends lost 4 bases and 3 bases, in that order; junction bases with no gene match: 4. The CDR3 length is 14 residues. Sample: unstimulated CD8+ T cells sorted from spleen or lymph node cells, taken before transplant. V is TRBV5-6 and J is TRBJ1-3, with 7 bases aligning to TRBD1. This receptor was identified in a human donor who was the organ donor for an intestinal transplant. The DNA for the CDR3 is TGTGCCAGCAGCAGTACAGGGGTTGGAAACACCATATATTTT. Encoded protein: CASSSTGVGNTIYF.